This entry describes one TCR beta chain. Its antigen is still unknown. CDR1 and CDR2 from the germline V gene are MDHEN and SYDVKM. The CDR3 consists of 16 residues. V lost 3 bases and J 4 bases, leaving 17 bases between the germline ends. The repertoire was sequenced with immunoSEQ multiplex PCR; TCRdb's copy has only in-frame clones and lacks some. Of 330,000 or so clones listed, about 64% are singletons. The record originates from a study of cytotoxic CD8 clonotypes in ibrutinib-treated CLL. The wider study: Of a cohort that held ten to twelve relapsed/refractory and under 16 treatment-naive patients, fewer than 18 were IGHV unmutated.

Study findings and constraints: At baseline, clonality was higher than in age-matched healthy donors and correlated with CD8+ counts. With treatment, public clonotypes, which were uncommon, either contracted or remained stable. Ibrutinib response saw clonality rise, and progression saw it return toward baseline.

The sequenced sample was PBMCs, obtained after 36 months of ibrutinib treatment. V gene TRBV28 combines with J gene TRBJ2-3; D gene uncertain. This TCR was sampled from a human donor with chronic lymphocytic leukemia. The CDR3 loop is CASSFRASLSPDTQYF. The CDR3 nucleotides read TGTGCCAGCAGTTTTCGCGCCTCTCTCTCCCCAGATACGCAGTATTTT.